This TCR beta chain was captured by sequencing in a study of blood T cell repertoires in COVID-19. Looking at the study overall: Samples came from the United States, Italy and Spain, spanning acute and convalescent COVID-19. Sources were T cells, B-cell-depleted T cells, or PBMCs; the material itself was cDNA or gDNA.

The germline gives CDR1 SGHNT, CDR2 YYREEE (reference sequence). The CDR3 extends over 15 amino acids. V was shortened by 0 bases and J by 0 bases, with 9 bases between the two germline ends. Which cohort a participant joined came from the clinical history participants gave. As handled by the study authors: Reference gene primers were amplified, and this amplification served to estimate nucleated cell counts. The assay was immunoSEQ multiplex PCR, and TCRdb's table has in-frame clones only and misses some. D and trimming were read from the DNA, whereas the V and J calls and clone size are those reported in that table. The sample contains 210,000 or so clones, 80% of which appear only once.

The TCR sequence derives from a man in his thirties or forties with acute COVID-19. The sequenced sample was PBMCs or T cells enriched from blood (not recorded which). The chain has TRBV5-4 and TRBJ1-2; D is undetermined. The CDR3 protein is CASSLGSTANYGYTF. CDR3 coding DNA: TGTGCCAGCAGCTTGGGGAGCACCGCTAACTATGGCTACACCTTC.